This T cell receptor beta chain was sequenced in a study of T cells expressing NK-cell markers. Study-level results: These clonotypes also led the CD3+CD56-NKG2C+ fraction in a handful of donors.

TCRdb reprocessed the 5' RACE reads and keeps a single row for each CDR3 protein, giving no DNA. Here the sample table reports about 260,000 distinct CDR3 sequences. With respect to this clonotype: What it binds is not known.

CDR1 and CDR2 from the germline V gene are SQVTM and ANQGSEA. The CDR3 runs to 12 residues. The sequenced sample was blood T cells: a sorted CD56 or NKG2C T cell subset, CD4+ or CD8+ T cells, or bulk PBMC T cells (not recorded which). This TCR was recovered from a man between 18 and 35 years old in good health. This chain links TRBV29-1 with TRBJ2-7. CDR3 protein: CSGKIGRNEQYF.